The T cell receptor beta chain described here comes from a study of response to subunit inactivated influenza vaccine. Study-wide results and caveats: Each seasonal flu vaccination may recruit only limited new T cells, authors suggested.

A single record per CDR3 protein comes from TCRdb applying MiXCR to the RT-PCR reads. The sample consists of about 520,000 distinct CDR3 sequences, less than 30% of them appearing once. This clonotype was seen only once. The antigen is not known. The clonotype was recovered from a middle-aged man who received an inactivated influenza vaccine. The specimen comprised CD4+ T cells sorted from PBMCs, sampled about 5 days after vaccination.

CDR3 region: CASSHAPTGTSGGMHTQYF. In nucleotides, the CDR3 is TGTGCCAGCAGCCATGCCCCGACCGGGACTAGCGGGGGGATGCATACGCAGTATTTT. V usage is TRBV4-2 and J usage is TRBJ2-3; 15 bases are a match to TRBD2. Germline CDR1 is LGHNA and CDR2 is YNFKEQ. CDR3 size: 19 residues. V lost 3 bases, J lost 7 bases, and 14 bases stayed unmatched.